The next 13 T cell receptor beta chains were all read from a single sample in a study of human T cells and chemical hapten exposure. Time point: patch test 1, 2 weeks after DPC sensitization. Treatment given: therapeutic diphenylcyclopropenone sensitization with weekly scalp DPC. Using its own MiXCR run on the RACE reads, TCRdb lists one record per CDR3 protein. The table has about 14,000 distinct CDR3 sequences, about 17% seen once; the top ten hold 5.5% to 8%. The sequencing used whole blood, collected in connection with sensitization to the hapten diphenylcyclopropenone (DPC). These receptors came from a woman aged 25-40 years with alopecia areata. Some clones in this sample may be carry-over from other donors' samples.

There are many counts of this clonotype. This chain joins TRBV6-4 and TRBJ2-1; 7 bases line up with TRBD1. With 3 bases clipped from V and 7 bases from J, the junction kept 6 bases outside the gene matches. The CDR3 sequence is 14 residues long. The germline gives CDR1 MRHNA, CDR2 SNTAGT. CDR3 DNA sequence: TGTGCCAGCAGTGAATTTTTGACAGGGAATGAGCAGTTCTTC. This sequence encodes CASSEFLTGNEQFF.

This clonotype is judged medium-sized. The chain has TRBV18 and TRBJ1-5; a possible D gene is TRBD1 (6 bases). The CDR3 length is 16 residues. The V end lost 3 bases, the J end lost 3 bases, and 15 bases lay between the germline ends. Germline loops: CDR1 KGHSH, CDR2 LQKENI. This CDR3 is CASSPLGGGDNQPQHF. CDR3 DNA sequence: TGTGCCAGCTCACCCCTAGGAGGGGGGGACAATCAGCCCCAGCATTTT.

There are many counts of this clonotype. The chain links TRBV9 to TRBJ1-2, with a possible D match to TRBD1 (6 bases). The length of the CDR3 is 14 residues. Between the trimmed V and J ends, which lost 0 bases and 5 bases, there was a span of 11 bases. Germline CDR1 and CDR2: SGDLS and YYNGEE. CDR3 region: CASSVDQQGYGYTF. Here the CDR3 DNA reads TGTGCCAGCAGCGTAGATCAACAGGGATATGGCTACACCTTC.

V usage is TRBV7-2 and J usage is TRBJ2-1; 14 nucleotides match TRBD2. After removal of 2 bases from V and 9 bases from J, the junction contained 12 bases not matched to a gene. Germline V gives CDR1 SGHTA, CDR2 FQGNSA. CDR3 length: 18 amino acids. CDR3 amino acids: CASSLRTPGTSGSFEQFF. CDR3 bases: TGTGCCAGCAGCTTAAGGACCCCCGGGACTAGCGGGAGTTTTGAGCAGTTCTTC.

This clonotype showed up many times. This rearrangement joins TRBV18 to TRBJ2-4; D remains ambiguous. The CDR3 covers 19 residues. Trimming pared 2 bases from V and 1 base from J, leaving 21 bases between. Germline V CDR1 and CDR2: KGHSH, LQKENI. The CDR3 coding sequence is TGTGCCAGCTCACCAGGGGATCCTACGGATTTGATGGCCAAAAACATTCAGTACTTC. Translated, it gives CASSPGDPTDLMAKNIQYF.

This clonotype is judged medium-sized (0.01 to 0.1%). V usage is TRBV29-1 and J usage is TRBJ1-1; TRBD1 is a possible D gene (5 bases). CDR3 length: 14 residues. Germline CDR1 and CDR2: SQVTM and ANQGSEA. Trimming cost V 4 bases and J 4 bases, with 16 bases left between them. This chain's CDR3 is CSVALGGAGTEAFF. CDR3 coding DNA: TGCAGCGTTGCCCTTGGAGGGGCGGGCACTGAAGCTTTCTTT.

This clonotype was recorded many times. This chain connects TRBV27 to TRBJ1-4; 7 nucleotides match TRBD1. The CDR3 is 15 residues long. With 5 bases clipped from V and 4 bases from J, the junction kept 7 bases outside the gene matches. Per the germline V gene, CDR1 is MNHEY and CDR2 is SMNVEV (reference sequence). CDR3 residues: CASSRPGQHNEKLFF. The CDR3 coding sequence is TGTGCCAGCAGTAGACCGGGACAGCATAATGAAAAACTGTTTTTT. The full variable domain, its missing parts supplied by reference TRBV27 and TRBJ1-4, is EAQVTQNPRYLITVTGKKLTVTCSQNMNHEYMSWYRQDPGLGLRQIYYSMNVEVTDKGDVPEGYKVSRKEKRNFPLILESPSPNQTSLYFCASSRPGQHNEKLFFGSGTQLSVL.

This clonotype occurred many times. Here the CDR3 reads CSAEDRGDTEAFF. The CDR3, as DNA: TGCAGTGCTGAGGACAGGGGGGACACTGAAGCTTTCTTT. V gene TRBV20-1 combines with J gene TRBJ1-1; 10 bases align to TRBD1. This CDR3 is built from 13 residues. Germline CDR1 DFQATT, CDR2 SNEGSKA (reference sequence). The V gene end was trimmed by 5 bases and the J gene end by 3 bases; junction bases not matched to a gene: 3.

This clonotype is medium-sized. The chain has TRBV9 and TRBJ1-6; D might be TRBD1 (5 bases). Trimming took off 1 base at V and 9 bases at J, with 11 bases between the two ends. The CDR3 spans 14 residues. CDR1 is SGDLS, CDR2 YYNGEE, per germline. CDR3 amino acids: CASSVMGVGSPLHF. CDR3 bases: TGTGCCAGCAGCGTAATGGGGGTCGGTTCACCCCTCCACTTT.

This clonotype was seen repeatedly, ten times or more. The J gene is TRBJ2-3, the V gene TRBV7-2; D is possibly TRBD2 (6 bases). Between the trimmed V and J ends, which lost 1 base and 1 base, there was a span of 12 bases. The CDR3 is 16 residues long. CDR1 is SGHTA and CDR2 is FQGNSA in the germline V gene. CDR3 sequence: CASSLVAGTGTDTQYF. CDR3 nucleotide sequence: TGTGCCAGCAGCTTAGTTGCGGGAACCGGCACAGATACGCAGTATTTT.

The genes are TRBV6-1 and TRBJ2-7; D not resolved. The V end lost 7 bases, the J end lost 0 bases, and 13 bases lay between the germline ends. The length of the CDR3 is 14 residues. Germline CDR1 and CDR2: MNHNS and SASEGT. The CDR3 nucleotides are TGTGCCAGCAAGAAAGGGCTGACCTCCTACGAGCAGTACGTC. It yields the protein CASKKGLTSYEQYV.

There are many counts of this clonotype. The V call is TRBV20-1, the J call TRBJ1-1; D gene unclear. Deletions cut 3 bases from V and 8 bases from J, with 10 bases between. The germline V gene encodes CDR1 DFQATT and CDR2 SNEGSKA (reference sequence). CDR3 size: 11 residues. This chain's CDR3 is CSASILTEAFF. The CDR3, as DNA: TGCAGTGCTAGCATCTTGACAGAAGCTTTCTTT.

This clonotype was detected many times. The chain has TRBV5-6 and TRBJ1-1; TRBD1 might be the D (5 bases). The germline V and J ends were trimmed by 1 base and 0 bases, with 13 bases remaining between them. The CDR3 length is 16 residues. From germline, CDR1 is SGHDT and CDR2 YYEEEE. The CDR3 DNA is TGTGCCAGCAGCTTGCAGACGGGACGGCTGAACACTGAAGCTTTCTTT. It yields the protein CASSLQTGRLNTEAFF.